The sequence of this T cell receptor beta chain was determined in a study of cytomegalovirus exposure and HLA in healthy donors. This clone turned up a few times. Antigen unknown. Primers: 60 Vbeta forward and 13 Jbeta reverse. Sequencing used immunoSEQ multiplex PCR; TCRdb keeps in-frame clones, though not all of them. This sample carries approximately 140,000 clones, about 66% of them seen once, and the ten largest clones take around 1.8%. All donors participated as healthy donors of bone marrow. The CDR3 sequence is 15 residues long. CDR1 and CDR2 (germline): KGHSH, LQKENI. The ends were cut back, 1 base at V and 8 bases at J, with 16 bases in the middle. Findings of the study overall: Accurate HLA-A and HLA-B prediction from TCR beta sequences was reported for most subjects. The study recorded 164 TCR beta chains that were cytomegalovirus-associated.

The chain combines TRBV18 with TRBJ2-3; possible D gene TRBD2, 6 bases. This TCR was recovered from a male donor in good health and CMV-seronegative. The sequenced material came from PBMCs. The CDR3 loop is CASSPRLLVEGTQYF. Written as DNA, the CDR3 is TGTGCCAGCTCACCACGACTCCTGGTGGAGGGTACGCAGTATTTT.